The 17 T cell receptor beta chains reported below all come from one sample, sequenced in a study of T-cell reconstitution after alpha-beta-depleted transplantation in children (TCRdb year 2016). Libraries were prepared through PCR. Reads for this sample came from an Illumina HiSeq 2500. To normalize quantification of the TCRbeta repertoire, the TCR libraries were built with molecular barcoding that relied on unique molecular identifiers. Through fastp at Q25 and MiXCR, TCRdb rebuilt clones from the public reads, retaining in-frame beta chains. When rows share a CDR3 protein, they turn into one entry using the most common DNA and genes. The sample table records hundreds of thousands of distinct CDR3 sequences; roughly 13% of these occur just once. Over 2% of the sample is in the top ten clones. Taken with the paper, the label for treatment or condition translates to: allogeneic hematopoietic cell transplantation with graft depleted of TCRalphabeta T cells and CD19 B cells.

The input for sequencing was PBMCs, mostly from graft donor cells, taken 360 days after TCRalphabeta/CD19-depleted stem cell transplant. These TCRs come from a male patient younger than 18 who had a stem cell transplant for acute myeloid leukemia, so the T cells may come from the graft donor.

The rearrangement links TRBV28 to TRBJ2-1; 8 bases line up with TRBD1. The CDR3 loop spans 18 amino acids. Per the germline V gene, CDR1 is MDHEN and CDR2 is SYDVKM. Unmatched junction bases numbered 11, after V lost 4 bases and J lost 0 bases. The CDR3 loop reads CASSSPPGQVYSYNEQFF. Here the CDR3 DNA reads TGTGCCAGCAGTTCTCCACCGGGACAGGTCTACTCCTACAATGAGCAGTTCTTC.

In its sample, this clonotype was seen a few times. A junction end diverges from the germline sequence, so it may reflect a read error. The CDR3 coding sequence is TGTGCTAGCAGCTTTACGGCCACCAAGCAAGAGACCCAGTACTTC. Amino acid sequence: CASSFTATKQETQYF. The chain links TRBV7-7 to TRBJ2-5; D unresolved. CDR1 is SSHAT and CDR2 is FNYEAQ in the germline V gene (reference sequence). CDR3 length: 15 residues. The complete variable domain, with remaining parts taken from reference TRBV7-7 and TRBJ2-5, reads GAGVSQSPRYKVTKRGQDVTLRCDPISSHATLYWYQQALGQGPEFLTYFNYEAQPDKSGLPSDRFSAERPEGSISTLTIQRTEQRDSAMYRCASSFTATKQETQYFGPGTRLLVL.

The CDR3 DNA sequence: TGCGCCAGCAGCCAAGACCCCGTTAATACGGAGGCCTACAATGAGCAGTTCTTC. Translating gives CASSQDPVNTEAYNEQFF. This chain joins TRBV4-3 and TRBJ2-1, with D possibly matching TRBD2 (5 bases). CDR3 size: 18 residues. Trimming pared 0 bases from V and 2 bases from J, leaving 17 bases between. Per germline, CDR1 LGHNA and CDR2 YSLEER.

This clonotype was observed a handful of times. The rearrangement joins TRBV5-1 to TRBJ2-2; 8 bases fit TRBD2. CDR1 and CDR2 (germline): SGHRS, YFSETQ. With 1 base clipped from V and 2 bases from J, the junction kept 1 base outside the gene matches. The CDR3 consists of 15 residues. The CDR3 sequence: CASSLREGNTGELFF. The CDR3 nucleotides are TGCGCCAGCAGCTTGCGGGAGGGAAACACCGGGGAGCTGTTTTTT.

The chain employs TRBV3-1 and TRBJ1-2; D is perhaps TRBD1 (5 bases). This CDR3 has 17 amino acids. Per germline, CDR1 LGHDT and CDR2 YNNKEL (reference sequence). The ends were cut back, 2 bases at V and 5 bases at J, with 21 bases in the middle. In nucleotides, the CDR3 is TGTGCCAGCAGCCAACGACGGGGGTCAGGCGCGGGGTATGGCTACACCTTC. Translated: CASSQRRGSGAGYGYTF.

This clonotype was observed at least ten times. The chain uses TRBV20-1 and TRBJ2-3; 9 bases are shared with TRBD2. The CDR3 runs to 18 residues. Per germline, CDR1 DFQATT and CDR2 SNEGSKA (reference sequence). With 0 bases clipped from V and 4 bases from J, the junction kept 14 bases outside the gene matches. The CDR3 DNA reads as TGCAGTGCTAGAGATCGGTCGTCTAGCGGGACCCGCCCAGATACGCAGTATTTT. This translates into CSARDRSSSGTRPDTQYF.

This clonotype was seen a handful of times. V is TRBV10-3 and J is TRBJ2-7; 8 bases map to TRBD2. Looked up from germline, CDR1 is ENHRY and CDR2 is SYGVKD. CDR3 length: 14 residues. J gave up 3 bases and V 5 bases, and 6 bases lay outside the gene matches. CDR3 in amino acids: CAISTGTRGYEQYF. The CDR3 DNA reads as TGTGCCATCAGTACCGGGACTAGGGGCTACGAGCAGTACTTC.

This clonotype has only a few counts. This rearrangement joins TRBV14 to TRBJ2-7; tentatively, D is TRBD1 or TRBD2 (5 bases each). V gave up 1 base and J gave up 2 bases, with 15 bases separating them. Per the germline V gene, CDR1 is SGHDN and CDR2 is FVKESK. The CDR3 has 16 amino acids. The CDR3 region has the DNA TGTGCCAGCAGCCAAGGTGCGGTGAGGGGCCCCTACGAGCAGTACTTC. Its protein is CASSQGAVRGPYEQYF.

This clonotype showed up many times. This rearrangement joins TRBV7-6 to TRBJ2-5, with a weak D call TRBD1 (5 bases). Germline assignment: CDR1 SGHVS and CDR2 FNYEAQ. CDR3 length: 16 amino acids. With 4 bases removed from V and 4 bases from J, the gap between germline ends came to 19 bases. CDR3 bases: TGTGCCAGCAGCTCTATACCTCCAGGGCTGGGAGAGACCCAGTACTTC. Its protein product is CASSSIPPGLGETQYF.

This clonotype was seen repeatedly, ten times or more. The gene calls are TRBV29-1 and TRBJ1-2; D ambiguous. Trimming took 3 bases from V and 5 from J, leaving 4 bases between them. The CDR3 is 10 residues long. CDR1 and CDR2 (germline): SQVTM, ANQGSEA. CDR3 sequence: CSVENYGYTF. The CDR3 nucleotides read TGCAGCGTTGAGAATTATGGCTACACCTTC.

This clonotype appeared a few times. This CDR3 is CASSLAGVLYNEQFF. For the CDR3, the DNA is TGTGCCAGCAGTTTAGCGGGAGTCCTCTACAATGAGCAGTTCTTC. This sequence joins TRBV28 and TRBJ2-1; 7 bases are shared with TRBD2. CDR1 and CDR2 (germline): MDHEN, SYDVKM. Trimming at V came to 2 bases and at J to 3 bases, leaving 4 bases not matched to a gene. The CDR3 has 15 amino acids. The full variable domain, with the rest looked up from reference TRBV28 and TRBJ2-1, is DVKVTQSSRYLVKRTGEKVFLECVQDMDHENMFWYRQDPGLGLRLIYFSYDVKMKEKGDIPEGYSVSREKKERFSLILESASTNQTSMYLCASSLAGVLYNEQFFGPGTRLTVL.

Ten or more counts support this clonotype. The chain combines TRBV28 with TRBJ2-3; 7 bases are shared with TRBD2. Germline V gene data show CDR1 as MDHEN and CDR2 as SYDVKM. J lost 5 bases, V lost 6 bases, and 8 bases had no gene match. There are 14 residues in the CDR3. This chain's CDR3 is CASRLAGEGDTQYF. Here the CDR3 DNA reads TGTGCCAGCAGGTTGGCGGGAGAGGGAGATACGCAGTATTTT. The full variable domain, with the rest looked up from reference TRBV28 and TRBJ2-3, is DVKVTQSSRYLVKRTGEKVFLECVQDMDHENMFWYRQDPGLGLRLIYFSYDVKMKEKGDIPEGYSVSREKKERFSLILESASTNQTSMYLCASRLAGEGDTQYFGPGTRLTVL.

This clonotype was recorded a few times. The genes are TRBV25-1 and TRBJ1-1, with unresolved D. V lost 2 bases and J lost 1, with 5 bases in between. CDR3 length: 13 residues. From germline, CDR1 is MGHDK and CDR2 SYGVNS. The CDR3 coding sequence is TGTGCCAGCAGTGAACACGCGAACACTGAAGCTTTCTTT. This codes for CASSEHANTEAFF.

The gene calls are TRBV7-2 and TRBJ2-7; 7 bases align to TRBD1. Trimming took 5 bases from V and 6 from J; bases not matched to a gene: 13. The CDR3 is 15 residues long. Germline V gene data show CDR1 as SGHTA and CDR2 as FQGNSA. As DNA, the CDR3 is TGTGCCAGCAGCACCCACAGCGGACAGGCCATCGAGCAGTACTTC. Translated: CASSTHSGQAIEQYF.

With regard to this clonotype: The germline gene is not matched at one end of the junction; a read error may be the cause. V usage is TRBV7-2 and J usage is TRBJ2-5; weak D call: TRBD1 (6 bases). Germline values: CDR1 SGHTA, CDR2 FQGNSA. This CDR3 spans 16 amino acids. The CDR3 DNA is TGTGCCAGCAGTTTAGTTTTCAGGGGCCCCCAAGAGACCCAGTACTTC. Protein sequence: CASSLVFRGPQETQYF.

V gene TRBV29-1 combines with J gene TRBJ2-1; 10 bases line up with TRBD2. Germline V gives CDR1 SQVTM, CDR2 ANQGSEA. This CDR3 region has 14 residues. J gave up 5 bases and V 7 bases, and 8 bases lay outside the gene matches. The CDR3 sequence is CSGRLAGFDNEQFF. CDR3 coding DNA: TGCAGCGGGAGACTAGCGGGTTTCGACAATGAGCAGTTCTTC.

The sample holds a few counts of this clonotype. This rearrangement joins TRBV12-3 or TRBV12-4 to TRBJ1-1, with D maybe TRBD1 (5 bases). Trimming stripped 0 bases from V and 1 base from J, with 9 bases between. The CDR3 is made up of 15 amino acids. CDR3 sequence reads: CASSLAGQGNTEAFF. The DNA for the CDR3 is TGTGCCAGCAGTTTAGCGGGTCAGGGGAACACTGAAGCTTTCTTT.